These 13 T cell receptor beta chains were all obtained from the same sample, sequenced in a study of neoadjuvant anti-PD-1 for oral cavity cancer. Time point given: after neoadjuvant nivolumab, at surgical resection. Clones were read by immunoSEQ multiplex PCR, and TCRdb kept only the in-frame ones, dropping some. The sample includes about 32,000 clones, 80% of them seen just once. The input for sequencing was PBMCs, taken after nivolumab (anti-PD-1) treatment. The receptors were gathered from a person aged 35-80 years with oral cavity squamous cell carcinoma.

In this sample, this clone turned up once. CDR3 residues: CASSQIQGTGNTIYF. The CDR3 nucleotides read TGCGCCAGCAGCCAGATACAGGGGACTGGAAACACCATATATTTT. The chain uses TRBV4-1 and TRBJ1-3; TRBD1 agrees at 7 bases. The length of the CDR3 is 15 residues. V lost 3 bases and J lost 2; bases outside the gene matches: 4. Germline lookup yields CDR1 MGHRA and CDR2 YSYEKL.

This clone qualifies as medium-sized. The chain employs TRBV29-1 and TRBJ1-1; D is undetermined. The V end lost 3 bases, the J end lost 6 bases, and 5 bases lay between the germline ends. The CDR3 loop spans 10 amino acids. Germline-derived CDR1 and CDR2 are SQVTM and ANQGSEA. CDR3 region: CSVEVAEAFF. CDR3 DNA sequence: TGCAGCGTTGAGGTGGCTGAAGCTTTCTTT.

This clone was observed a few times. The V gene is TRBV5-4, the J gene TRBJ1-1; D might be TRBD1 (5 bases). This CDR3 region has 13 residues. Trimming removed 2 bases from V and 3 bases from J, with 8 bases in between. Germline V gene data show CDR1 as SGHNT and CDR2 as YYREEE (reference sequence). The CDR3 region is CASSFDRDTEAFF. The CDR3, as DNA: TGTGCCAGCAGCTTTGACAGAGACACTGAAGCTTTCTTT.

The V call is TRBV10-1, the J call TRBJ2-3; no clear D. Germline loops: CDR1 WNHNN, CDR2 SYGVQD (reference sequence). Trimming took 8 bases from V and 4 from J, leaving 10 bases between them. The CDR3 extends over 12 amino acids. The CDR3 loop is CASGSTADTQYF. The CDR3 DNA sequence: TGCGCCAGCGGATCCACCGCAGATACGCAGTATTTT.

The genes are TRBV7-3 and TRBJ2-2, with 11 bases fitting TRBD1. The CDR3 has 16 residues. CDR1 is SGHTA and CDR2 is FQGTGA in the germline V gene. Trimming removed 5 bases from V and 4 bases from J; junction bases left unmatched: 6. The CDR3 loop reads CASSKGQGGTTGELFF. In nucleotides, the CDR3 is TGTGCCAGCAGCAAGGGACAGGGGGGTACCACCGGGGAGCTGTTTTTT. Complete variable domain (other parts from reference TRBV7-3 and TRBJ2-2): GAGVSQTPSNKVTEKGKYVELRCDPISGHTALYWYRQSLGQGPEFLIYFQGTGAADDSGLPNDRFFAVRPEGSVSTLKIQRTERGDSAVYLCASSKGQGGTTGELFFGEGSRLTVL.

This clone turned up a few times. The CDR3 DNA follows: TGCGCCAGCAGCCAAAGCAGACAGGGCGGGCAGCCCCAGCATTTT. Amino acid sequence: CASSQSRQGGQPQHF. V is TRBV4-1 and J is TRBJ1-5; 7 bases fit TRBD1. The germline CDR1 and CDR2 sequences are MGHRA and YSYEKL. Unmatched junction bases numbered 8, after V lost 2 bases and J lost 7 bases. The CDR3 consists of 15 residues.

The genes are TRBV7-6 and TRBJ2-7; unclear D gene. This CDR3 is 15 amino acids long. The V end lost 2 bases, the J end lost 0 bases, and 11 bases lay between the germline ends. Germline V gene lookup returns CDR1 SGHVS and CDR2 FNYEAQ. The CDR3, as DNA: TGTGCCAGCAGCTTACAGGCTACTCTCTCCTACGAGCAGTACTTC. Translated, it gives CASSLQATLSYEQYF.

The chain joins TRBV23-1 to TRBJ2-4; TRBD2 might be the D (7 bases). TRBV23-1 is annotated as an ORF whose role is uncertain. The CDR3 runs to 18 residues. The V gene lost 7 bases and the J gene lost 2 bases, with 24 bases spanning the gap. The CDR3 DNA follows: TGCGCCAGCATATACTACGGTTGGAGGGGGGGATCCAAAAACATTCAGTACTTC. Its protein is CASIYYGWRGGSKNIQYF.

This chain connects TRBV6-5 to TRBJ1-5; tentative D call: TRBD1 (6 bases). Trimming removed 6 bases at V and 6 bases at J, with 18 bases between. Germline values: CDR1 MNHEY, CDR2 SVGAGI. The CDR3 totals 15 residues. The CDR3, as DNA: TGTGCCAGCAGGGAGTGGGCAGGGGAGGGTCAGCCCCAGCATTTT. Encoded protein: CASREWAGEGQPQHF.

A remark on this clone: A read error may account for a junction end that differs from germline. The chain couples TRBV11-3 to TRBJ2-1; 7 nucleotides line up with TRBD2. CDR1 and CDR2 (germline): SGHNT, YENEEA. The length of the CDR3 is 13 residues. The CDR3 region is CASSVDSGDEQFF. The CDR3 bases are TGTGCCAGCAGCGTAGACAGCGGGGATGAGCAGTTCTTC. The full variable domain, completed using reference TRBV11-3 and TRBJ2-1, is EAGVVQSPRYKIIEKKQPVAFWCNPISGHNTLYWYLQNLGQGPELLIRYENEEAVDDSQLPKDRFSAERLKGVDSTLKIQPAELGDSAVYLCASSVDSGDEQFFGPGTRLTVL.

The chain couples TRBV10-3 to TRBJ1-3, with 9 bases identical to TRBD1. This CDR3 region has 19 residues. Per the germline V gene, CDR1 is ENHRY and CDR2 is SYGVKD. With 4 bases clipped from V and 0 bases from J, the junction kept 13 bases outside the gene matches. The CDR3 nucleotides are TGTGCCATCAGTGGACCGACCGGGACAGGGAAAGTCTCTGGAAACACCATATATTTT. As protein: CAISGPTGTGKVSGNTIYF.

This sequence joins TRBV16 and TRBJ1-4; D is uncertain. There are 15 residues in the CDR3. The germline V gene has CDR1 KGHSY and CDR2 FQNENV. The V end was cut by 6 bases, the J end by 7 bases, with 18 bases between. DNA of the CDR3: TGTGCCAGCAGTCTTCTTGGAGGCCGTTCTGAAAAACTGTTTTTT. Protein product: CASSLLGGRSEKLFF. The complete variable domain, with remaining parts taken from reference TRBV16 and TRBJ1-4, reads GEEVAQTPKHLVRGEGQKAKLYCAPIKGHSYVFWYQQVLKNEFKFLISFQNENVFDETGMPKERFSAKCLPNSPCSLEIQATKLEDSAVYFCASSLLGGRSEKLFFGSGTQLSVL.

The chain uses TRBV7-2 and TRBJ2-3, with D tentatively TRBD1 or TRBD2 (6 bases each). The CDR3 totals 15 residues. The ends were cut back, 4 bases at V and 2 bases at J, with 13 bases in the middle. CDR1 is SGHTA and CDR2 is FQGNSA in the germline V gene. The CDR3 nucleotides are TGTGCCAGCAGCTGGAGGGGGACCTACACAGATACGCAGTATTTT. This encodes CASSWRGTYTDTQYF.